One TCR beta chain is described in this entry. The CDR3 contains 16 residues. Germline CDR1 reads SGDLS; CDR2 reads YYNGEE. The J segment lost 7 bases and the V segment lost 0 bases, leaving 3 bases of the junction unmatched. This specimen comes from a study of technical replicates of blood from a few donors. Assay: immunoSEQ multiplex PCR; the TCRdb copy retains only in-frame clones and omits some. This table holds around 93,000 clones, around 95% found once. The sample consisted of T cells isolated from PBMCs. The chain combines TRBV9 with TRBJ2-1; 14 nucleotides match TRBD2. The TCR comes from a human donor in good health. This chain's CDR3 is CASSVEGLAGGNEQFF. The DNA for the CDR3 is TGTGCCAGCAGCGTAGAAGGACTAGCGGGAGGTAATGAGCAGTTCTTC.